This T cell receptor beta chain was observed in a study of brain T cells in children with intractable seizures. The study, taken as a whole, reports: Absence of clones before surgery may stem from lower sequencing depth. Viral specificity was inferred only from CDR3 similarity; HCMV serostatus was unknown.

As for time point: blood from clinic visit 5 months post-surgery; TSC patient then seizure free. Patients received at least one anti-epileptic drug before surgery. This clone was seen only once. Its target is unknown. Sequenced by immunoSEQ multiplex PCR; TCRdb stores in-frame clones only, minus some. The table shows 340,000 or so clones, with 93% occurring only once. Germline-derived CDR1 and CDR2 are KGHDR and SFDVKD. There are 14 residues in the CDR3. Trimming removed 4 bases at V and 4 bases at J, with 12 bases between. The rearrangement links TRBV24-1 to TRBJ1-1, with D tentatively TRBD1 (6 bases). The material sequenced was peripheral blood, taken less than 6 months after surgery. The TCR comes from a boy in the first two years of life with tuberous sclerosis and intractable seizures. DNA for the CDR3: TGTGCCACCAGTGACCAGGGGCGGGCCACTGAAGCTTTCTTT. This gives the protein CATSDQGRATEAFF.